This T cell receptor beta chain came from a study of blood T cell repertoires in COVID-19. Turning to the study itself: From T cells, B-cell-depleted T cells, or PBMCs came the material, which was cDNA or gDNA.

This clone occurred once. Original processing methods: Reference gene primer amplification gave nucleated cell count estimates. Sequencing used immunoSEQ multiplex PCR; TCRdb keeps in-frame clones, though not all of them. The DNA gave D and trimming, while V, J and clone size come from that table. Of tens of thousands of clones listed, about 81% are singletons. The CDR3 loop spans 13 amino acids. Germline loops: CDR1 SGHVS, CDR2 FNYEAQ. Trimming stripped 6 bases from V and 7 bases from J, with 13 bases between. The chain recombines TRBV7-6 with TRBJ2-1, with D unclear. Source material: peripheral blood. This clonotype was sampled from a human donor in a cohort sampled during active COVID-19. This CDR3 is CASSNSKINEQFF. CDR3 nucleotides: TGTGCCAGCAGTAATAGTAAGATTAATGAGCAGTTCTTC.